The clone carrying this TCR beta chain has just one count. This sample was included in a study of CD8 T cells in Susac syndrome. An input of about 0.5 to 1 ug of RNA was subjected to reverse transcription using random hexamers. TCRdb independently ran MiXCR on the immunoSEQ multiplex PCR reads; one entry per CDR3 protein. The sample has 150,000 to 200,000 distinct CDR3 sequences, 90% to 95% seen once; the top ten hold roughly 0.088%. The sequenced sample was CD4+ T cells from PBMCs. The TCR originated in a human donor with multiple sclerosis.

This CDR3 reads CAWKGGDYTEAFF. The CDR3 nucleotides are TGTGCCTGGAAAGGGGGGGACTACACTGAAGCTTTCTTT. V is TRBV30 and J is TRBJ1-1, with D perhaps TRBD1 (6 bases). Trimming removed 4 bases at V and 3 bases at J, with 12 bases between. Per germline, CDR1 GTSNPN and CDR2 SVGIG (reference sequence). The CDR3 loop spans 13 amino acids.